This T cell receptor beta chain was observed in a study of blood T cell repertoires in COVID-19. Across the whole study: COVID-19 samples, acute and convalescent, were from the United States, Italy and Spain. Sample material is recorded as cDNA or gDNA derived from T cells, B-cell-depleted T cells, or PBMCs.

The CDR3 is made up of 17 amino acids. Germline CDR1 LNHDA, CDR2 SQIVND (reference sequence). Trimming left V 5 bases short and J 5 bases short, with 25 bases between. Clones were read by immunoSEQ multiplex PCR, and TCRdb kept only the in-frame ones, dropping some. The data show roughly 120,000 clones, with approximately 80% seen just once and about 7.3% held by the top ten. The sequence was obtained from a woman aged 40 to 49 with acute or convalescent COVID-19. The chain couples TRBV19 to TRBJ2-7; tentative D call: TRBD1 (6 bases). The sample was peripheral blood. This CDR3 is CASSATDPGTLGHEQYF. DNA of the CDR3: TGTGCCAGTAGTGCTACCGACCCAGGGACACTTGGTCACGAGCAGTACTTC.